This section outlines one T cell receptor (beta chain) sequence together with its context. The data derive from a study of blood T cell repertoires in COVID-19. Study as a whole: Samples taken during acute and convalescent COVID-19 were collected in the United States, Italy and Spain. Sources were T cells, B-cell-depleted T cells, or PBMCs; the material itself was cDNA or gDNA.

Authors' methods: Nucleated cell number was recorded as an estimate derived from reference gene primer amplification. The method was immunoSEQ multiplex PCR; TCRdb's version includes in-frame clones alone and lacks a portion of them. The V and J calls and clone size were taken over from that table, and D and trimming were inferred from the DNA. In the table there are around 94,000 clones, roughly four fifths of which are singletons. The CDR3 extends over 13 amino acids. Trimming left V 2 bases short and J 5 bases short, with 7 bases between. From germline, CDR1 is KGHDR and CDR2 SFDVKD. The chain employs TRBV24-1 and TRBJ2-3; no definite D call. Sequenced material: peripheral blood. This clonotype originated in a man in his 60s with acute or convalescent COVID-19. CDR3 protein: CATSDSTGDTQYF. The CDR3 DNA reads TGTGCCACCAGTGATTCCACGGGAGATACGCAGTATTTT.